A single sample gave rise to the 10 T cell receptor beta chains below, sequenced in a study of T cell repertoires in cytomegalovirus infection (dated 2019 in TCRdb). Sequencing instrument: Illumina HiSeq 1500. Through fastp at Q25 and MiXCR, TCRdb rebuilt clones from the public reads, retaining in-frame beta chains. Each CDR3 protein gets just one entry, which takes the most common genes and DNA from the rows behind it. Counted in this sample were over 450,000 distinct CDR3 sequences; approximately 11% of them appeared once. 10% of the sample lies in the top ten. The sequenced material came from PBMCs. These receptor sequences come from a human donor in good health (CMV status not recorded). Some clones in this sample may be carry-over from other donors' samples.

V is TRBV20-1 and J is TRBJ1-1; tentatively, D is TRBD1 (5 bases). Trimming took off 2 bases at V and 5 bases at J, with 21 bases between the two ends. There are 16 residues in the CDR3. Germline assignment: CDR1 DFQATT and CDR2 SNEGSKA (reference sequence). The chain's CDR3 is CSARKHRGDGVTEAFF. The CDR3 nucleotides read TGCAGTGCTAGAAAGCATCGTGGGGACGGGGTAACTGAAGCTTTCTTT.

This clonotype occurred many times. The V gene is TRBV7-9, the J gene TRBJ2-5; 10 positions match TRBD2. Germline V gene lookup returns CDR1 SEHNR and CDR2 FQNEAQ (reference sequence). The CDR3 loop spans 15 amino acids. Trimming at V came to 3 bases and at J to 5 bases, leaving 6 bases not matched to a gene. The CDR3 sequence is CASSLASGRSETQYF. The CDR3, as DNA: TGTGCCAGCAGCTTGGCTAGCGGGAGATCTGAGACCCAGTACTTC.

This clonotype was counted ten times or more. The chain couples TRBV5-4 to TRBJ2-7; TRBD2 might be the D (5 bases). Germline CDR1 SGHNT, CDR2 YYREEE (reference sequence). CDR3 size: 13 residues. V lost 2 bases to trimming and J lost 7 bases, with 13 bases between them. The CDR3: CASSLAVRGEQYF. CDR3 bases: TGTGCCAGCAGCTTAGCCGTTCGGGGTGAGCAGTACTTC.

The table lists this clonotype with a few counts. This rearrangement joins TRBV14 to TRBJ2-7; TRBD2 matches 7 bases. Germline V gene sequence: CDR1 SGHDN, CDR2 FVKESK. V lost 6 bases to trimming and J lost 6 bases; unmatched junction nucleotides: 8. The CDR3 totals 13 residues. DNA of the CDR3: TGTGCCAGCAGTAGACAGCAGCGGGGCGAGCAGTACTTC. The encoded protein is CASSRQQRGEQYF.

Only a few counts were recorded for this clonotype. The chain recombines TRBV7-6 with TRBJ2-5, with 7 bases fitting TRBD1. Germline V lookup: CDR1 SGHVS, CDR2 FNYEAQ. Unmatched junction bases numbered 4, after V lost 4 bases and J lost 2 bases. CDR3 length equals 14 residues. The CDR3 DNA follows: TGTGCCAGCAGCTGGGACAGACCTCAAGAGACCCAGTACTTC. This gives the protein CASSWDRPQETQYF.

This clonotype was counted many times. The rearrangement joins TRBV20-1 to TRBJ1-2, with 7 bases fitting TRBD1. CDR3 length: 14 amino acids. The V gene's germline CDR1 is DFQATT and CDR2 SNEGSKA (reference sequence). J lost 6 bases, V lost 2 bases, and 9 bases had no gene match. The CDR3 nucleotides are TGCAGTGCTAGACGGGACAGCTCCCCTCATGGCTACACCTTC. This translates into CSARRDSSPHGYTF.

This clonotype has only a few counts. The rearrangement uses TRBV18 and TRBJ2-6, with D uncertain. Trimming stripped 3 bases from V and 4 bases from J, with 7 bases between. The CDR3 consists of 14 residues. Per germline, CDR1 KGHSH and CDR2 LQKENI. CDR3 sequence reads: CASSPRNGANVLTF. Here the CDR3 DNA reads TGTGCCAGCTCACCCCGAAACGGGGCCAACGTCCTGACTTTC.

This clonotype was seen repeatedly, ten times or more. The chain uses TRBV7-2 and TRBJ2-2; 8 bases match TRBD1. The V gene's germline CDR1 is SGHTA and CDR2 FQGNSA. The ends lost 5 bases at V and 4 bases at J; junction bases unmatched: 3. The CDR3 is 14 amino acids. The CDR3 loop reads CASSRDRTTGELFF. The CDR3 DNA reads TGTGCCAGCAGCCGGGACAGGACCACCGGGGAGCTGTTTTTT.

This clonotype was detected a few times. The chain uses TRBV27 and TRBJ2-7; a possible D gene is TRBD1 (5 bases). CDR3 size: 13 residues. Germline CDR1 and CDR2: MNHEY and SMNVEV (reference sequence). The V end lost 3 bases, the J end lost 7 bases, and 13 bases lay between the germline ends. The CDR3 DNA reads as TGTGCCAGCAGTTTCGGGCAGGGTAAAGAGCAGTACTTC. It specifies CASSFGQGKEQYF.

This clonotype has ten or more counts. The V call is TRBV7-9, the J call TRBJ2-7; D remains unclear. CDR1 and CDR2 (germline): SEHNR, FQNEAQ (reference sequence). The length of the CDR3 is 12 residues. V lost 1 base and J 7 bases, leaving 8 bases between the germline ends. CDR3 protein: CASSLGPKEQYF. The DNA for the CDR3 is TGTGCCAGCAGCTTAGGACCTAAAGAGCAGTACTTC.